These 8 T cell receptor beta chains came from one sample sequenced in a study of T cells in Graves' hyperthyroidism and ophthalmopathy. Amplification targeted TCR beta CDR3 regions from RNA transcripts. In the first-round RT-PCR of the TCR CDR3, the HTBI primer set was used. TCRdb processed the multiplex PCR reads anew with MiXCR; each CDR3 protein has one entry. Of 300,000 to 400,000 distinct CDR3 sequences in the sample, roughly 23% were seen once. Sequencing input: blood. The source is a woman in her forties or fifties with Graves' hyperthyroidism.

The chain couples TRBV28 to TRBJ2-7; the match to TRBD2 covers 9 bases. There are 15 residues in the CDR3. Trimming took 8 bases from V and 0 from J; bases not matched to a gene: 8. Germline V lookup: CDR1 MDHEN, CDR2 SYDVKM. CDR3 bases: TGTGCCAGCGGACCGACTAGCGGCTACTCCTACGAGCAGTACTTC. This encodes CASGPTSGYSYEQYF. The full variable domain, rest sourced from reference TRBV28 and TRBJ2-7, is DVKVTQSSRYLVKRTGEKVFLECVQDMDHENMFWYRQDPGLGLRLIYFSYDVKMKEKGDIPEGYSVSREKKERFSLILESASTNQTSMYLCASGPTSGYSYEQYFGPGTRLTVT.

This clonotype was counted ten times or more. V usage is TRBV2 and J usage is TRBJ1-4, with TRBD1 matching 9 bases. The CDR3 totals 17 residues. V trimming: 5 bases; J trimming: 7 bases; junction bases outside the gene matches: 14. Germline loops: CDR1 SNHLY, CDR2 FYNNEI. The DNA of the CDR3 is TGTGCCAGCAGTACCGGGACAGGGATTGGGATAGGTGAAAAACTGTTTTTT. It yields the protein CASSTGTGIGIGEKLFF.

This clonotype was picked up a small number of times. The CDR3 region has the DNA TGTGCCAGCAGTTACTCGACCATTGGGGCCACCGGGGAGCTGTTTTTT. Protein: CASSYSTIGATGELFF. The V gene is TRBV6-5, the J gene TRBJ2-2; D may be TRBD1 (5 bases). Germline loops: CDR1 MNHEY, CDR2 SVGAGI. Trimming shortened V by 0 bases and J by 4 bases, and 12 bases separated the two germline ends. The CDR3 consists of 16 residues.

This clonotype came up many times. The chain is built from TRBV5-1 and TRBJ2-7; the D call may be TRBD1 or TRBD2 (5 bases each). CDR3 length: 21 residues. Trimming left V 3 bases short and J 0 bases short, with 31 bases between. Germline loops: CDR1 SGHRS, CDR2 YFSETQ. The DNA of the CDR3 is TGCGCCAGCAGCTCCGCAATTATGGGACCACAACGCACACTAGGCTCCTACGAGCAGTACTTC. Its protein product is CASSSAIMGPQRTLGSYEQYF.

J is TRBJ2-7 and V is TRBV9; no reliable D call. The V gene's germline CDR1 is SGDLS and CDR2 YYNGEE. V shed 1 base and J shed 0 bases, with 11 bases lying between them. This CDR3 comprises 15 residues. The CDR3 DNA reads TGTGCCAGCAGCGTATCCGGTTTAAGCTCCTACGAGCAGTACTTC. Protein: CASSVSGLSSYEQYF.

This clonotype was counted a few times. V is TRBV9 and J is TRBJ2-5; tentative D call: TRBD2 (6 bases). This CDR3 contains 16 residues. V lost 0 bases and J 5 bases, leaving 17 bases between the germline ends. The germline gives CDR1 SGDLS, CDR2 YYNGEE. The CDR3 is CASSVAPWGGTETQYF. DNA of the CDR3: TGTGCCAGCAGCGTAGCTCCCTGGGGAGGTACGGAGACCCAGTACTTC.

This clonotype was seen only a few times. V usage is TRBV5-1 and J usage is TRBJ2-3; D is undetermined. V was clipped by 0 bases and J by 6 bases, with 17 bases between them. The CDR3 has 16 amino acids. Germline V gene lookup returns CDR1 SGHRS and CDR2 YFSETQ. Written as DNA, the CDR3 is TGCGCCAGCAGCTTGGAGGGTACTCTTGGATCGGATACGCAGTATTTT. Translation gives CASSLEGTLGSDTQYF.

Written as DNA, the CDR3 is TGTGCCAGCAGTTCCCCAGGGTATGGTGGCTACACCTTC. Its translation is CASSSPGYGGYTF. The chain couples TRBV28 to TRBJ1-2, with D possibly TRBD1 on 5 matching bases. The CDR3 has 13 residues. The V end lost 4 bases, the J end lost 7 bases, and 13 bases lay between the germline ends. Germline V CDR1 and CDR2: MDHEN, SYDVKM.